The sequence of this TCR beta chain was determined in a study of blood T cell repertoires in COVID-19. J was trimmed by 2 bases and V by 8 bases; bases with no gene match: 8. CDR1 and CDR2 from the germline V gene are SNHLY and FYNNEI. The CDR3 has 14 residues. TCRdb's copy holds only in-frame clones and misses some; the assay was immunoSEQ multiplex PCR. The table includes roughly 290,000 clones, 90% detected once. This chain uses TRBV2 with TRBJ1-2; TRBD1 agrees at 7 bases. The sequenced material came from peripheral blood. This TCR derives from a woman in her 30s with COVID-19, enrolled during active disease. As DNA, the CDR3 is TGTGCCAGCGTTCAAGTGGGACAGAACTATGGCTACACCTTC. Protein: CASVQVGQNYGYTF.